The clone carrying this TCR beta chain was seen a few times. Its specificity is unknown. Per the original data handling: Because ImmunoSEQ provided only junction sequences with no quality scores, the filtering differed. TCRdb keeps only in-frame clones here, not all; method: immunoSEQ multiplex PCR. That table supplies the V and J calls and clone size; D and trimming were determined from the DNA. The repertoire holds around 2.5 million clones, with approximately 93% as singletons. This entry comes from a study of shared clonotypes between healthy human individuals. Points from the study as a whole: The study's rarefaction showed incomplete sorted-subset sequencing despite large depth. Sampling involved blood alone; tissue repertoires likely differ.

The sequence was obtained from a man younger than 30 in good health. Some clones in this sample may be carry-over from other donors' samples. Sequencing input: naive CD4+ T cells from PBMCs. The subset denotes: CD45RA+ positively selected.

CDR3 sequence (DNA): TGTGCCAGCAGCCTCAGTGCCAGATCAAATGAAAAACTGTTTTTT. This codes for CASSLSARSNEKLFF. The chain couples TRBV2 to TRBJ1-4; no clear D gene. This CDR3 spans 15 amino acids. Trimming took 6 bases from V and 5 from J, leaving 16 bases between them. Germline V CDR1 and CDR2: SNHLY, FYNNEI.